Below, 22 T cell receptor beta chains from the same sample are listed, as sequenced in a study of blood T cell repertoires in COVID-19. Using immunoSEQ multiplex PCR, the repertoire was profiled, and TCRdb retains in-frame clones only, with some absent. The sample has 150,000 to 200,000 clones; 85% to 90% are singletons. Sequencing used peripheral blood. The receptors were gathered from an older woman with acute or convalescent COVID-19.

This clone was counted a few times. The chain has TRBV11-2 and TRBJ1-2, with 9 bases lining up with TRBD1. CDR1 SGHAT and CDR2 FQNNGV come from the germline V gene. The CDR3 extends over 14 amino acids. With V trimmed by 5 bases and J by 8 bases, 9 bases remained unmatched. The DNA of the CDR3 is TGTGCCAGCAGCCAAGCCGGGACAGGGACAGGCTACACCTTC. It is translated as CASSQAGTGTGYTF.

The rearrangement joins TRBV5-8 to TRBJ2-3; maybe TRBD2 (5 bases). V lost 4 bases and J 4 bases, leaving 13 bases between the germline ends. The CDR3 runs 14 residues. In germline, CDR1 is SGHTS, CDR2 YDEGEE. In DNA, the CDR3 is TGTGCCAGCAGCCCCGGGGTCAGATCAGATACGCAGTATTTT. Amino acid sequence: CASSPGVRSDTQYF.

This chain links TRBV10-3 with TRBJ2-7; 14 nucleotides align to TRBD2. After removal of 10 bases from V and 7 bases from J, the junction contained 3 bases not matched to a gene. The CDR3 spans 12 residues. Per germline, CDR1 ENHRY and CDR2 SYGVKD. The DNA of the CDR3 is TGTGCCAGCAGACTAGCGGGAGGGGAGCAGTACTTC. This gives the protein CASRLAGGEQYF.

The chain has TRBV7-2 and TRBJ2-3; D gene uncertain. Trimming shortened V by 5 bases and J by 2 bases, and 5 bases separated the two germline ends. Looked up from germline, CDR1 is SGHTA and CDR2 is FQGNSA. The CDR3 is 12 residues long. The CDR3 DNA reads TGTGCCAGCAGCATACTCACAGATACGCAGTATTTT. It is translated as CASSILTDTQYF.

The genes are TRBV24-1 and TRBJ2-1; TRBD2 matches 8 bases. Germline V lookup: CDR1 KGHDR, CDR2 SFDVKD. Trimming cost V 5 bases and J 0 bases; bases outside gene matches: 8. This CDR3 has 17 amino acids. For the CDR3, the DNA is TGTGCCACCAGTGGGGGTAGCGGGACCGGCTCCTACAATGAGCAGTTCTTC. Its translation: CATSGGSGTGSYNEQFF.

For the CDR3, the DNA is TGTGCCAGCAGAAGCCTCGGGGAAAACATTCAGTACTTC. As protein: CASRSLGENIQYF. The V gene is TRBV6-5, the J gene TRBJ2-4; the D gene is possibly TRBD2 (5 bases). Trimming took off 6 bases at V and 5 bases at J, with 11 bases between the two ends. The V gene's germline CDR1 is MNHEY and CDR2 SVGAGI. This CDR3 has 13 residues.

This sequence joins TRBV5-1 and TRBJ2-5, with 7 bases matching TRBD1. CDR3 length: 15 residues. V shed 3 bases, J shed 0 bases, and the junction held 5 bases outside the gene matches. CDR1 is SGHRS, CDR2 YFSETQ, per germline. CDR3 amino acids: CASSWGTADQETQYF. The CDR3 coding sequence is TGCGCCAGCAGCTGGGGGACAGCCGACCAAGAGACCCAGTACTTC.

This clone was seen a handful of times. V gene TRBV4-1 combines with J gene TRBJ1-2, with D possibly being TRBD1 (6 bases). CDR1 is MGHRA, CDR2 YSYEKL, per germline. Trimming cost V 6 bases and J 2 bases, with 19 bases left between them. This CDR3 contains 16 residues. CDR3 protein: CASSKGGQTANYGYTF. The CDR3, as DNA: TGCGCCAGCAGTAAAGGGGGTCAGACAGCGAACTATGGCTACACCTTC.

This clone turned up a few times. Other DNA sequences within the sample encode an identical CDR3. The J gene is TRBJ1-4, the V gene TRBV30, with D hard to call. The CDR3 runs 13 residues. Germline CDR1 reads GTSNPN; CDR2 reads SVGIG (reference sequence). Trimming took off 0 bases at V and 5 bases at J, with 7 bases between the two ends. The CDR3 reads CAWSVRENEKLFF. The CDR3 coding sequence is TGTGCCTGGAGTGTACGGGAAAATGAAAAACTGTTTTTT.

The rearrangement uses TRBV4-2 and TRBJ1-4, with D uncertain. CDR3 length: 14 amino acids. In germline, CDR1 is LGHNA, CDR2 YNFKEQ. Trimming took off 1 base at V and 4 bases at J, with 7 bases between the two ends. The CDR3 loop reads CASSQGAVNEKLFF. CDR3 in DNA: TGTGCCAGCAGCCAAGGGGCAGTTAATGAAAAACTGTTTTTT.

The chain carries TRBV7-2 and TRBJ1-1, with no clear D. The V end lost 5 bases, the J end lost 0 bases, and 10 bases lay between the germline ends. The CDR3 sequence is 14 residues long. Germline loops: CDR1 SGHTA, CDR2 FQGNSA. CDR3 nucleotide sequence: TGTGCCAGCAGCGCCTGGCTCATGAACACTGAAGCTTTCTTT. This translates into CASSAWLMNTEAFF.

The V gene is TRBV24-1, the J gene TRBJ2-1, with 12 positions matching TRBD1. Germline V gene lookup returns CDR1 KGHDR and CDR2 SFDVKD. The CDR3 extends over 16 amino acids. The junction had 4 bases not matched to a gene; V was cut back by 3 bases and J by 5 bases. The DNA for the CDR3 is TGTGCCACCAGTGATCTCGGGACAGGGGGCAACAATGAGCAGTTCTTC. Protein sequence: CATSDLGTGGNNEQFF.

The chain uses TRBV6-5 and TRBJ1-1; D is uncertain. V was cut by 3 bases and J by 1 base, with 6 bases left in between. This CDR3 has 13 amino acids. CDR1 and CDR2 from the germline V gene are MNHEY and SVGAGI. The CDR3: CASSYHTNTEAFF. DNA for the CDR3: TGTGCCAGCAGTTATCACACGAACACTGAAGCTTTCTTT.

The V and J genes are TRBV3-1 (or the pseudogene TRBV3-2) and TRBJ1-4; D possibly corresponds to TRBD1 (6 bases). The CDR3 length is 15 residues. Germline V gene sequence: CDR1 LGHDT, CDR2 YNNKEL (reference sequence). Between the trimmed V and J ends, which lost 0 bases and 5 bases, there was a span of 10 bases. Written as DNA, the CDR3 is TGTGCCAGCAGCCAAGATGGAACAGGGAATGAAAAACTGTTTTTT. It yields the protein CASSQDGTGNEKLFF.

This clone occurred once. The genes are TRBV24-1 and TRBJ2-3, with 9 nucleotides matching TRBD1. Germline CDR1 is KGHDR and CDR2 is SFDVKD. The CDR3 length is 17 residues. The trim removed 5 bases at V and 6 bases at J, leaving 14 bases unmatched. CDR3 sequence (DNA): TGTGCCACCAGTGTTCTAACCTCCGGGACAGGGCAGGATACGCAGTATTTT. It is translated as CATSVLTSGTGQDTQYF.

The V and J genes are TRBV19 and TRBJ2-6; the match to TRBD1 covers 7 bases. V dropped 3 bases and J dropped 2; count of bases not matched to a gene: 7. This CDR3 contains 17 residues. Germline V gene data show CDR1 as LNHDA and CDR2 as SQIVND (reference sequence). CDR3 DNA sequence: TGTGCCAGTAGTATCCTCTCCGACAGGGCTGGGGCCAACGTCCTGACTTTC. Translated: CASSILSDRAGANVLTF.

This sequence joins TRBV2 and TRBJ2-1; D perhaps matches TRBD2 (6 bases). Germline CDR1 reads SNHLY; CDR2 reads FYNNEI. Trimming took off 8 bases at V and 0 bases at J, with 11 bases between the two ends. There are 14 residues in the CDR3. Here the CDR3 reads CASEVGGSYNEQFF. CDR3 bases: TGTGCCAGCGAGGTCGGGGGCTCCTACAATGAGCAGTTCTTC.

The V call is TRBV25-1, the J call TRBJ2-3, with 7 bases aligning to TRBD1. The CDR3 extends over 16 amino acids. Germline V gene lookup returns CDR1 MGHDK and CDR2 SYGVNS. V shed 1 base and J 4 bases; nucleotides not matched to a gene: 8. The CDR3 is CASSEWLGGQADTQYF. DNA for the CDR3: TGTGCCAGCAGTGAATGGCTAGGGGGCCAGGCAGATACGCAGTATTTT.

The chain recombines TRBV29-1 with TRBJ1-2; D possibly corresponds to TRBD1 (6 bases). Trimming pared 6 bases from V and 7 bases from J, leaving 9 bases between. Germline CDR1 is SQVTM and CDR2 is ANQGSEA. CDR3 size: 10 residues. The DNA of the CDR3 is TGCAGCGTGGGGGCAGCTGGCTACACCTTC. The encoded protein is CSVGAAGYTF.

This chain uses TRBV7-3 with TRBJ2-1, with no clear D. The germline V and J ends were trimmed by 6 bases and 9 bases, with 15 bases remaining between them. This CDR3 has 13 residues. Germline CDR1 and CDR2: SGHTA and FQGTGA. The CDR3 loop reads CASRQASGAEQFF. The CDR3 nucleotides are TGTGCCAGCAGGCAGGCCTCTGGCGCTGAGCAGTTCTTC.

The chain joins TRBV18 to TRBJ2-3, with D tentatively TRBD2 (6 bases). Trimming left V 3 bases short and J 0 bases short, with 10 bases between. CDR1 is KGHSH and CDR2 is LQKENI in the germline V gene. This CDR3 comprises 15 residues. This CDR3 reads CASSPAGTSTDTQYF. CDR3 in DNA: TGTGCCAGCTCACCTGCAGGGACTAGCACAGATACGCAGTATTTT.

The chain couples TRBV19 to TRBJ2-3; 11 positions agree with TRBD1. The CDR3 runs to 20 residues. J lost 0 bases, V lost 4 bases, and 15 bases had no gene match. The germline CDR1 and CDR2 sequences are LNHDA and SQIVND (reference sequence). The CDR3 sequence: CASSNVFRTGGHPSTDTQYF. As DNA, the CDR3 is TGTGCCAGTAGTAACGTTTTTCGGACAGGGGGCCACCCTAGCACAGATACGCAGTATTTT.